In this sample, the clone carrying this T cell receptor (beta chain) turned up a few times. What it binds is not known. V dropped 5 bases and J dropped 8 bases, with 27 bases sitting between them. The CDR3 totals 17 residues. The germline CDR1 and CDR2 sequences are SGHVS and FQNEAQ. This entry is derived from a study of immune heterogeneity within non-small cell lung tumors. Overall study context: Among the tumors, 4 were squamous cell carcinomas, about 10 were non-squamous carcinomas and 1 was not otherwise specified.

General observations from the study: Each patient's tumor sites shared recurring identical dominant CDR3 beta clonotypes, and individual sites also carried their own high-frequency clones.

Using 32 V and 13 J primers, multiplex PCR amplified TCR beta CDR3. TCRdb independently ran MiXCR on the multiplex PCR reads; one entry per CDR3 protein. The data contain some 2,500 distinct CDR3 sequences, roughly 48% of them singletons. Genomic DNA extracted from bulk tumor tissue served as template. A total of about 540 ng was used per sample. Several biopsies were spaced far apart within each primary tumor and obtained as surgery took place. Those enrolled were patients newly diagnosed with untreated non-small cell lung cancer and undergoing curative surgery. Patients with newly diagnosed non-small cell lung cancer who underwent surgery with curative intent served as donors.

The chain has TRBV7-8 and TRBJ1-1; tentatively, D is TRBD1 (6 bases). This TCR was recovered from a man aged 45-65 years with non-small cell lung cancer. The specimen was lung tumor tissue. CDR3 sequence reads: CASSPDGGGRRGDEAFF. The CDR3 DNA is TGTGCCAGCAGCCCAGACGGCGGGGGGCGGAGAGGGGACGAAGCTTTCTTT. The full variable domain, rest sourced from reference TRBV7-8 and TRBJ1-1, is GAGVSQSPRYKVAKRGQDVALRCDPISGHVSLFWYQQALGQGPEFLTYFQNEAQLDKSGLPSDRFFAERPEGSVSTLKIQRTQQEDSAVYLCASSPDGGGRRGDEAFFGQGTRLTVV.